The 30 T cell receptor beta chains below come from one sample, sequenced in a study of CD8+CD57+ T cells in acquired aplastic anemia. The TCR beta profiling, which covered VDJ combination and CDR3 sequence, was carried out using genomic DNA as the template. TCRdb reanalysed the reads using MiXCR and keeps one entry per CDR3 protein. Of 250,000 to 300,000 distinct CDR3 sequences detected, 55% to 65% appear once; the ten largest clones hold roughly 8%. Sequenced: sorted CD4+, CD8+, or CD8+CD57+ T cells (not recorded which) from PBMCs. The receptors were gathered from a human donor with severe aplastic anemia or a healthy control (not recorded which).

The gene calls are TRBV5-6 and TRBJ2-2; D is unclear. The ends were cut back, 4 bases at V and 6 bases at J, with 7 bases in the middle. CDR3 length equals 12 residues. Per the germline V gene, CDR1 is SGHDT and CDR2 is YYEEEE. The CDR3 DNA follows: TGTGCCAGCAGCCCGACGGCCGGGGAGCTGTTTTTT. This translates into CASSPTAGELFF.

The V gene is TRBV5-8, the J gene TRBJ2-3; 8 bases map to TRBD1. V trimming: 0 bases; J trimming: 2 bases; junction bases outside the gene matches: 2. CDR1 SGHTS and CDR2 YDEGEE come from the germline V gene. The CDR3 consists of 15 residues. The CDR3 region is CASSLGTGFTDTQYF. CDR3 nucleotides: TGTGCCAGCAGCTTGGGGACAGGGTTCACAGATACGCAGTATTTT.

The V call is TRBV4-1, the J call TRBJ1-2, with D possibly being TRBD1 (5 bases). Trimming pared 0 bases from V and 4 bases from J, leaving 15 bases between. Germline V CDR1 and CDR2: MGHRA, YSYEKL. The CDR3 extends over 16 amino acids. This CDR3 reads CASSQDRSWQGYGYTF. In DNA form, the CDR3 reads TGCGCCAGCAGCCAAGATCGATCTTGGCAGGGCTATGGCTACACCTTC.

The J gene is TRBJ2-5, the V gene TRBV7-6; D not certain. Germline CDR1 reads SGHVS; CDR2 reads FNYEAQ. V was trimmed by 1 base and J by 1 base, leaving 13 bases between them. CDR3 length equals 16 residues. CDR3 sequence: CASSLGGPGPQETQYF. The CDR3 DNA reads TGTGCCAGCAGCTTAGGAGGTCCCGGACCCCAAGAGACCCAGTACTTC.

The V gene is TRBV7-9, the J gene TRBJ2-7; D possibly corresponds to TRBD2 (5 bases). Germline V gene sequence: CDR1 SEHNR, CDR2 FQNEAQ (reference sequence). This CDR3 contains 13 residues. Trimming left V 5 bases short and J 1 base short, with 9 bases between. The CDR3 loop is CASSGRGSYEQYF. The CDR3 DNA reads as TGTGCCAGCAGCGGTCGAGGGTCCTACGAGCAGTACTTC.

CDR3 loop: CASSSQGPLEQYF. In DNA form, the CDR3 reads TGTGCCAGCAGCTCCCAGGGGCCCTTGGAGCAGTACTTC. This chain uses TRBV7-6 with TRBJ2-7; D possibly corresponds to TRBD1 (6 bases). V shed 4 bases and J shed 7 bases, with 14 bases lying between them. The CDR3 is 13 amino acids. Looked up from germline, CDR1 is SGHVS and CDR2 is FNYEAQ.

The V call is TRBV7-2, the J call TRBJ2-7, with TRBD2 identical over 16 bases. The CDR3 is 17 residues long. Germline CDR1 and CDR2: SGHTA and FQGNSA. The V and J ends lost 4 bases and 6 bases, in that order; junction bases with no gene match: 9. CDR3 amino acids: CASSSGTSGRASFEQYF. The CDR3 DNA is TGTGCCAGCAGCTCAGGGACTAGCGGGAGGGCCTCTTTCGAGCAGTACTTC.

This chain connects TRBV2 to TRBJ2-5; 8 bases map to TRBD1. CDR3 length equals 15 residues. V lost 8 bases and J lost 1; bases outside the gene matches: 9. CDR1 SNHLY and CDR2 FYNNEI come from the germline V gene. CDR3 DNA sequence: TGTGCCAGCGGGGGAGACAGGGGAGGCCAAGAGACCCAGTACTTC. Protein sequence: CASGGDRGGQETQYF.

This clonotype was observed many times. V usage is TRBV30 and J usage is TRBJ1-1; weak D call: TRBD1 (6 bases). Trimming removed 1 base at V and 1 base at J, with 7 bases between. Germline V gene lookup returns CDR1 GTSNPN and CDR2 SVGIG (reference sequence). The CDR3 is 13 residues long. CDR3 DNA sequence: TGTGCCTGGAGTGGACAGGAGAACACTGAAGCTTTCTTT. It encodes CAWSGQENTEAFF.

The chain employs TRBV6-5 and TRBJ2-7; D could derive from TRBD1 or TRBD2 (5 bases each). Germline CDR1 MNHEY, CDR2 SVGAGI. The V gene lost 8 bases and the J gene lost 1 base, with 18 bases spanning the gap. The CDR3 extends over 15 amino acids. CDR3 bases: TGTGCCAGCGCCCCAGTCGGGACGGGTTCCTACGAGCAGTACTTC. This codes for CASAPVGTGSYEQYF.

The genes are TRBV7-9 and TRBJ2-7; TRBD1 or TRBD2 may be the D gene (5 bases each). Looked up from germline, CDR1 is SEHNR and CDR2 is FQNEAQ (reference sequence). V was pared by 5 bases and J by 2 bases, with 7 bases between. This CDR3 is 12 amino acids long. CDR3 protein: CASSGGTYEQYF. For the CDR3, the DNA is TGTGCCAGCAGCGGGGGTACCTACGAGCAGTACTTC. The full variable domain, with the rest looked up from reference TRBV7-9 and TRBJ2-7, is DTGVSQNPRHKITKRGQNVTFRCDPISEHNRLYWYRQTLGQGPEFLTYFQNEAQLEKSRLLSDRFSAERPKGSFSTLEIQRTEQGDSAMYLCASSGGTYEQYFGPGTRLTVT.

Concerning this clonotype itself: One junction end does not reproduce the germline sequence, and a read error may be involved. In DNA, the CDR3 is TGCAGTGCTCGAGACAGGGGGAGAAACGAGCAGTACTTC. Encoded protein: CSARDRGRNEQYF. The rearrangement uses TRBV20-1 and TRBJ2-7; 9 nucleotides line up with TRBD1. The CDR3 extends over 13 amino acids. Germline V gene lookup returns CDR1 DFQATT and CDR2 SNEGSKA (reference sequence).

The chain carries TRBV12-3 or TRBV12-4 and TRBJ2-7; D may match TRBD1 or TRBD2 (5 bases each). V dropped 6 bases and J dropped 6 bases, with 15 bases sitting between them. The CDR3 covers 13 residues. The CDR3 region is CASSRDGVGEQYF. CDR3 bases: TGTGCCAGCAGCAGGGACGGGGTAGGCGAGCAGTACTTC.

The chain is built from TRBV2 and TRBJ2-7; 10 nucleotides line up with TRBD1. The CDR3 spans 14 residues. Losses at the gene ends were 4 bases for V and 2 bases for J; bases not matched to a gene: 2. Germline values: CDR1 SNHLY, CDR2 FYNNEI. CDR3 nucleotides: TGTGCCAGCAGTGGCGACAGGGGGCCCTACGAGCAGTACTTC. Translated: CASSGDRGPYEQYF.

The rearrangement joins TRBV12-3 or TRBV12-4 to TRBJ1-1; 7 bases line up with TRBD1. V was pared by 4 bases and J by 11 bases, with 10 bases of the junction left unmatched. The CDR3 loop spans 13 amino acids. The CDR3, as DNA: TGTGCCAGCAGTTCGACAGGGATTACCAAGGCTTTCTTT. As protein: CASSSTGITKAFF.

The chain joins TRBV20-1 to TRBJ1-1; D gene unclear. This CDR3 contains 18 residues. V was cut by 3 bases and J by 2 bases, with 25 bases left in between. The germline V gene has CDR1 DFQATT and CDR2 SNEGSKA (reference sequence). The CDR3 is CSARTSCCPKRLNTEAFF. CDR3 in DNA: TGCAGTGCTAGGACTAGCTGTTGCCCAAAGAGACTAAACACTGAAGCTTTCTTT.

This clonotype was observed at least ten times. The chain's CDR3 is CASSLVPPQTSSYEQYF. The CDR3 coding sequence is TGTGCCAGCAGCTTAGTTCCCCCACAGACTAGCTCCTACGAGCAGTACTTC. The rearrangement links TRBV7-2 to TRBJ2-7; TRBD2 might be the D (6 bases). The CDR3 has 17 amino acids. Trimming removed 1 base at V and 0 bases at J, with 16 bases between. Germline V gene data show CDR1 as SGHTA and CDR2 as FQGNSA.

This clonotype showed up many times. This chain uses TRBV29-1 with TRBJ2-7; D might be TRBD1 (5 bases). Between the trimmed V and J ends, which lost 4 bases and 6 bases, there was a span of 13 bases. CDR3 length equals 12 residues. Germline assignment: CDR1 SQVTM and CDR2 ANQGSEA. For the CDR3, the DNA is TGCAGCGTTGCGCAGGGTCGGGCCGAGCAGTACTTC. Amino acid sequence: CSVAQGRAEQYF.

This chain joins TRBV7-3 and TRBJ2-7, with D possibly being TRBD1 or TRBD2 (5 bases each). The CDR3 is 14 residues long. The germline V gene encodes CDR1 SGHTA and CDR2 FQGTGA. The V end was cut by 1 base, the J end by 6 bases, with 13 bases between. CDR3 DNA sequence: TGTGCCAGCAGCTTAAAAATGGGACCGAGCGAGCAGTACTTC. Protein product: CASSLKMGPSEQYF.

In its sample, this clonotype was seen a few times. The chain's CDR3 is CSARDPTGQPISYEQYF. CDR3 coding DNA: TGCAGTGCTAGAGACCCTACCGGACAGCCGATCTCCTACGAGCAGTACTTC. The V call is TRBV20-1, the J call TRBJ2-7, with D perhaps TRBD1 (6 bases). The CDR3 runs to 17 residues. CDR1 is DFQATT, CDR2 SNEGSKA, per germline (reference sequence). Trimming removed 0 bases from V and 0 bases from J, with 18 bases in between.

This clonotype was seen a few times. This rearrangement joins TRBV10-3 to TRBJ1-1; D is unresolved. Germline V lookup: CDR1 ENHRY, CDR2 SYGVKD. Between the trimmed V and J ends, which lost 5 bases and 0 bases, there was a span of 13 bases. There are 15 residues in the CDR3. The CDR3 is CAISRYGNMNTEAFF. Here the CDR3 DNA reads TGTGCCATCAGTCGGTACGGCAACATGAACACTGAAGCTTTCTTT.

The rearrangement joins TRBV5-1 to TRBJ2-3, with 9 bases matching TRBD1. J was trimmed by 1 base and V by 0 bases; bases with no gene match: 3. This CDR3 has 16 residues. Germline lookup yields CDR1 SGHRS and CDR2 YFSETQ. The DNA for the CDR3 is TGCGCCAGCAGCTTGGTGGGGGACAGGGGCACAGATACGCAGTATTTT. Translated: CASSLVGDRGTDTQYF.

This chain joins TRBV7-3 and TRBJ2-1; 12 nucleotides match TRBD2. CDR3 length: 14 residues. Germline loops: CDR1 SGHTA, CDR2 FQGTGA. The trim removed 4 bases at V and 8 bases at J, leaving 3 bases unmatched. The CDR3 spells CASSSGLAGYEQFF. DNA of the CDR3: TGTGCCAGCAGCTCCGGACTAGCGGGGTATGAGCAGTTCTTC.

The rearrangement links TRBV7-2 to TRBJ2-1, with 8 bases matching TRBD2. The ends lost 5 bases at V and 1 base at J; junction bases unmatched: 4. Germline-derived CDR1 and CDR2 are SGHTA and FQGNSA. The CDR3 runs to 15 residues. CDR3 sequence: CASSQRGGSYNEQFF. The DNA for the CDR3 is TGTGCCAGCAGCCAACGGGGGGGATCCTACAATGAGCAGTTCTTC. Supplemented by reference TRBV7-2 and TRBJ2-1, the full variable domain reads GAGVSQSPSNKVTEKGKDVELRCDPISGHTALYWYRQSLGQGLEFLIYFQGNSAPDKSGLPSDRFSAERTGGSVSTLTIQRTQQEDSAVYLCASSQRGGSYNEQFFGPGTRLTVL.

The chain is built from TRBV29-1 and TRBJ1-2, with unresolved D. CDR1 and CDR2 (germline): SQVTM, ANQGSEA. V gave up 8 bases and J gave up 1 base, with 11 bases separating them. The CDR3 contains 12 residues. The CDR3 region is CSLTTGNYGYTF. The DNA for the CDR3 is TGCAGCTTGACGACCGGTAACTATGGCTACACCTTC. Looking up the rest from reference TRBV29-1 and TRBJ1-2 gives the full variable domain: SAVISQKPSRDICQRGTSLTIQCQVDSQVTMMFWYRQQPGQSLTLIATANQGSEATYESGFVIDKFPISRPNLTFSTLTVSNMSPEDSSIYLCSLTTGNYGYTFGSGTRLTVV.

The J gene is TRBJ2-7, the V gene TRBV25-1; 11 positions agree with TRBD2. The CDR3 is 12 amino acids. Looked up from germline, CDR1 is MGHDK and CDR2 is SYGVNS. This chain's CDR3 is CAIAGGPNEQYF. In DNA, the CDR3 is TGTGCTATAGCGGGGGGGCCAAACGAGCAGTACTTC.

The CDR3 is CASSRSPGELFF. The DNA of the CDR3 is TGTGCCAGCAGCCGGTCACCCGGGGAGCTGTTTTTT. The chain couples TRBV7-9 to TRBJ2-2; D ambiguous. CDR3 size: 12 residues. Germline CDR1 reads SEHNR; CDR2 reads FQNEAQ (reference sequence). The germline V and J ends were trimmed by 5 bases and 6 bases, with 7 bases remaining between them.

Only one count was recorded for this clonotype. V is TRBV20-1 and J is TRBJ1-6; 9 bases align to TRBD1. Germline CDR1 DFQATT, CDR2 SNEGSKA (reference sequence). The CDR3 runs to 13 residues. The V gene end was trimmed by 5 bases and the J gene end by 6 bases; junction bases not matched to a gene: 2. CDR3 sequence (DNA): TGCAGTGCTCCGGGACAGGGTAATTCACCCCTCCACTTT. It specifies CSAPGQGNSPLHF.

This clonotype was picked up one time. The chain is built from TRBV19 and TRBJ1-1; weak D call: TRBD1 (5 bases). Germline V gene sequence: CDR1 LNHDA, CDR2 SQIVND (reference sequence). V lost 3 bases and J lost 7, with 9 bases in between. The CDR3 has 12 amino acids. CDR3 sequence: CASSIWGREAFF. The CDR3 region has the DNA TGTGCCAGTAGTATTTGGGGACGTGAAGCTTTCTTT.

This chain's CDR3 is CASSFVADSYEQYF. CDR3 DNA sequence: TGTGCCAGCAGCTTTGTAGCGGACTCCTACGAGCAGTACTTC. The chain employs TRBV5-6 and TRBJ2-7; possible D gene TRBD2, 6 bases. The CDR3 extends over 14 amino acids. The V end was cut by 2 bases, the J end by 0 bases, with 9 bases between. CDR1 SGHDT and CDR2 YYEEEE come from the germline V gene.